This T cell receptor beta chain emerged from a study of CD8+CD57+ T cells in acquired aplastic anemia. Study details: The DNA of sorted CD4+ and CD8+ cells averaged roughly 3.2 ug.

It was genomic DNA that served as the template for profiling TCR beta VDJ and CDR3. Each CDR3 protein is one row after TCRdb ran MiXCR on the reads. This sample yields roughly 170,000 distinct CDR3 sequences, of which almost 50% are seen a single time; 13% belongs to the top ten. Sequenced patients had shown CD8+CD57+ cell expansion by flow cytometry. About this clonotype: A single base separates this from a much larger clone, so it may be a read error.

Germline lookup yields CDR1 KGHSH and CDR2 LQKENI. The CDR3 consists of 13 residues. V was trimmed by 5 bases and J by 8 bases, leaving 15 bases between them. This receptor was obtained from a human donor with aplastic anemia. The sequenced material came from sorted CD4+, CD8+, or CD8+CD57+ T cells (not recorded which) from PBMCs. V gene TRBV18 combines with J gene TRBJ1-2, with a possible D match to TRBD1 (5 bases). The CDR3 coding sequence is TGTGCCAGCTCAGCGTCACGGGGGGGAGGCTACACCTTC. Translated, it gives CASSASRGGGYTF. The entire variable domain, with the rest obtained from reference TRBV18 and TRBJ1-2, is as follows: NAGVMQNPRHLVRRRGQEARLRCSPMKGHSHVYWYRQLPEEGLKFMVYLQKENIIDESGMPKERFSAEFPKEGPSILRIQQVVRGDSAAYFCASSASRGGGYTFGSGTRLTVV.